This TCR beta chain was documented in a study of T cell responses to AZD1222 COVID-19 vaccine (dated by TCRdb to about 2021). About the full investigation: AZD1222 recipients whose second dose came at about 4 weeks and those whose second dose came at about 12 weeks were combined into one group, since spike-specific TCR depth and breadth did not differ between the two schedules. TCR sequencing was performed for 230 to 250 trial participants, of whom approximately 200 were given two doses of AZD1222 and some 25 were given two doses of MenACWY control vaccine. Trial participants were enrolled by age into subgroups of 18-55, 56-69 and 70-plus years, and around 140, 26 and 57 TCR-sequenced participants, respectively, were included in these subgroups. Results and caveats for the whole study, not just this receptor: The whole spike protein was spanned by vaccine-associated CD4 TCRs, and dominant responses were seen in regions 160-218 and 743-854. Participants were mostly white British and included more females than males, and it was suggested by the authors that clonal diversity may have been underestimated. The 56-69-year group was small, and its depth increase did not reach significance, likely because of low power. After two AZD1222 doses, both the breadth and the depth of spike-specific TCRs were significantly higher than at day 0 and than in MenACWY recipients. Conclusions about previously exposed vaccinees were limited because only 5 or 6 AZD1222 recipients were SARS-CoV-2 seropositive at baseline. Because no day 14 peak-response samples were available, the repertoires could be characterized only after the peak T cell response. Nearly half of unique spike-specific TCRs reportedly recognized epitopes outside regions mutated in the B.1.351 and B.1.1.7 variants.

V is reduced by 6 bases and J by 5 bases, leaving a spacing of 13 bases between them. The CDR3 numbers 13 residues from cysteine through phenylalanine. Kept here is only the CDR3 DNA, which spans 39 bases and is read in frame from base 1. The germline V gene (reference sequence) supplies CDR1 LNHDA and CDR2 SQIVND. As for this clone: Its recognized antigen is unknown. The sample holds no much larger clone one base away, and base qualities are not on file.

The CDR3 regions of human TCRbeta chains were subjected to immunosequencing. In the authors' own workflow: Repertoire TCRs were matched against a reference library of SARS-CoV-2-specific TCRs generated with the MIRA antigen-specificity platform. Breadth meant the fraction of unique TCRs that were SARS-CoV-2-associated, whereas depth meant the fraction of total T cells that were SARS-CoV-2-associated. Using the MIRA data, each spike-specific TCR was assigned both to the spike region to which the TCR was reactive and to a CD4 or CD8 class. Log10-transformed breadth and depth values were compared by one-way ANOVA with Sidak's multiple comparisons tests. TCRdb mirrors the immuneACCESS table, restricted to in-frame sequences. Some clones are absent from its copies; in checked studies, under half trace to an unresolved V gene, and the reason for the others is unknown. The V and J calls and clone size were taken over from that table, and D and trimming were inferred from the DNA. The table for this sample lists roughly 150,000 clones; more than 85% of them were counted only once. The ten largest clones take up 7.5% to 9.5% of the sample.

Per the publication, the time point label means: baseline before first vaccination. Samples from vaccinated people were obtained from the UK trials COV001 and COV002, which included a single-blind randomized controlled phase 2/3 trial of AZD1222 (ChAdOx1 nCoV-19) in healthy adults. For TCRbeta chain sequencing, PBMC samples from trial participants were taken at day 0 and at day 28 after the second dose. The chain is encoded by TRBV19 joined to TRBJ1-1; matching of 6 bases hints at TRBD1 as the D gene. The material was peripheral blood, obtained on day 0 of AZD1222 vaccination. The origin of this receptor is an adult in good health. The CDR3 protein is CASRQGRSTEAFF. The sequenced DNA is TGTGCCAGTAGGCAGGGGAGATCGACTGAAGCTTTCTTT.